This record covers a single T cell receptor (beta chain). These data belong to a study of T cells after posttransplantation cyclophosphamide. The germline gives CDR1 LGHNT, CDR2 FRNRAP. V was pared by 0 bases and J by 8 bases, with 3 bases of the junction left unmatched. The CDR3 extends over 13 amino acids. The method was immunoSEQ multiplex PCR; TCRdb's version includes in-frame clones alone and lacks a portion of them. The sample lists around 47,000 clones; 94% were seen once. This clonotype originated in a woman aged 25 to 45 in good health and a related stem cell transplant donor. The sample consisted of PBMCs. This chain connects TRBV12-5 to TRBJ1-2, with TRBD1 identical over 7 bases. CDR3 nucleotide sequence: TGTGCTAGTGGTTTGGTTGACAGGGAGGGCTACACCTTC. Residues: CASGLVDREGYTF.